The 18 T cell receptor beta chains given below trace back to one sample, sequenced in a study of blood T cell repertoires in COVID-19. The method was immunoSEQ multiplex PCR; TCRdb's version includes in-frame clones alone and lacks a portion of them. The table has 150,000 to 200,000 clones, about 77% seen once. The specimen was PBMCs or T cells enriched from blood (not recorded which). Receptors were obtained from a woman between 45 and 65 years old with acute COVID-19.

The rearrangement joins TRBV30 to TRBJ1-6; no clear D. This CDR3 region has 16 residues. Germline CDR1 and CDR2: GTSNPN and SVGIG (reference sequence). Trimming cost V 3 bases and J 0 bases, with 12 bases left between them. The CDR3 DNA reads as TGTGCCTGGAGACAGTTCTCGAGCTCCTATAATTCACCCCTCCACTTT. Amino acid sequence: CAWRQFSSSYNSPLHF.

The rearrangement joins TRBV5-1 to TRBJ1-1; D might be TRBD1 (5 bases). The CDR3 runs 15 residues. V was clipped by 4 bases and J by 4 bases, with 17 bases between them. Germline loops: CDR1 SGHRS, CDR2 YFSETQ. In DNA, the CDR3 is TGCGCCAGCAGCCCACGGGAGGGGATAGGCACTGAAGCTTTCTTT. It specifies CASSPREGIGTEAFF.

The gene calls are TRBV5-6 and TRBJ1-2; 9 bases match TRBD1. The CDR3 has 11 amino acids. Germline lookup yields CDR1 SGHDT and CDR2 YYEEEE. Trimming removed 0 bases from V and 14 bases from J; junction bases left unmatched: 2. The CDR3 loop reads CASSLGDRVTF. CDR3 DNA: TGTGCCAGCAGCTTGGGGGACAGGGTAACCTTC. Together with reference TRBV5-6 and TRBJ1-2, the CDR3 gives the full variable domain: DAGVTQSPTHLIKTRGQQVTLRCSPKSGHDTVSWYQQALGQGPQFIFQYYEEEERQRGNFPDRFSGHQFPNYSSELNVNALLLGDSALYLCASSLGDRVTFGSGTRLTVV.

The chain has TRBV2 and TRBJ2-4, with 7 bases matching TRBD2. Unmatched junction bases numbered 2, after V lost 2 bases and J lost 7 bases. In germline, CDR1 is SNHLY, CDR2 FYNNEI. This CDR3 spans 13 amino acids. The CDR3 DNA follows: TGTGCCAGCAGTGAACTAGCGGCGAACATTCAGTACTTC. Translation: CASSELAANIQYF.

The chain is built from TRBV4-2 and TRBJ2-3; a possible D gene is TRBD2 (7 bases). Germline assignment: CDR1 LGHNA and CDR2 YNFKEQ. The length of the CDR3 is 18 residues. Between the trimmed V and J ends, which lost 0 bases and 2 bases, there was a span of 18 bases. The CDR3 here is CASSQDPWGGAPTDTQYF. CDR3 DNA sequence: TGTGCCAGCAGCCAAGACCCTTGGGGGGGGGCCCCCACAGATACGCAGTATTTT.

This chain uses TRBV19 with TRBJ1-5; a possible D gene is TRBD1 (6 bases). Germline V gene sequence: CDR1 LNHDA, CDR2 SQIVND (reference sequence). Trimming cost V 3 bases and J 4 bases, with 22 bases left between them. The CDR3 contains 18 residues. The CDR3 loop is CASSILGPRVGGNQPQHF. CDR3 coding DNA: TGTGCCAGTAGTATTTTGGGCCCCCGGGTAGGGGGAAATCAGCCCCAGCATTTT.

The J gene is TRBJ1-3, the V gene TRBV9; 7 bases map to TRBD1. CDR1 and CDR2 (germline): SGDLS, YYNGEE. Trimming took 7 bases from V and 3 from J; bases not matched to a gene: 4. This CDR3 contains 13 residues. The CDR3 loop is CASSGTVGNTIYF. The CDR3 DNA reads as TGTGCCAGCTCGGGGACAGTTGGAAACACCATATATTTT.

The V gene is TRBV5-1, the J gene TRBJ1-4; D remains ambiguous. The germline V and J ends were trimmed by 0 bases and 5 bases, with 11 bases remaining between them. This CDR3 region has 15 residues. Per germline, CDR1 SGHRS and CDR2 YFSETQ. CDR3 bases: TGCGCCAGCAGCTTGGGCAGGTCTCTGAATGAAAAACTGTTTTTT. It encodes CASSLGRSLNEKLFF.

The chain uses TRBV7-2 and TRBJ2-1, with a weak D call TRBD2 (7 bases). CDR1 SGHTA and CDR2 FQGNSA come from the germline V gene. The CDR3 is 15 residues long. V was trimmed by 3 bases and J by 6 bases, leaving 15 bases between them. In nucleotides, the CDR3 is TGTGCCAGCAGCTTTCGGGGGGCAGGGCGCAATGAGCAGTTCTTC. Translated, it gives CASSFRGAGRNEQFF. The full variable domain, completed using reference TRBV7-2 and TRBJ2-1, is GAGVSQSPSNKVTEKGKDVELRCDPISGHTALYWYRQSLGQGLEFLIYFQGNSAPDKSGLPSDRFSAERTGGSVSTLTIQRTQQEDSAVYLCASSFRGAGRNEQFFGPGTRLTVL.

DNA of the CDR3: TGTGCCAGCAGCGCCTACAGGGGGTCGGACATTCAGTACTTC. Amino acids: CASSAYRGSDIQYF. The chain recombines TRBV11-3 with TRBJ2-4, with 8 bases fitting TRBD1. From germline, CDR1 is SGHNT and CDR2 YENEEA. The CDR3 is made up of 14 amino acids. J was trimmed by 8 bases and V by 5 bases; bases with no gene match: 8.

Only a few counts were recorded for this clone. J is TRBJ2-1 and V is TRBV7-9; 8 bases align to TRBD2. J was trimmed by 0 bases and V by 8 bases; bases with no gene match: 6. The CDR3 length is 15 residues. Germline assignment: CDR1 SEHNR and CDR2 FQNEAQ (reference sequence). CDR3 in DNA: TGTGCCAGCCCCCGAAGCGGGGGCTCCTACAATGAGCAGTTCTTC. Protein: CASPRSGGSYNEQFF.

This clone was found many times. Within the sample, other DNA sequences also encode this same CDR3. The chain uses TRBV9 and TRBJ1-6, with 8 positions matching TRBD1. Germline assignment: CDR1 SGDLS and CDR2 YYNGEE. CDR3 length equals 16 residues. With V trimmed by 4 bases and J by 4 bases, 7 bases remained unmatched. CDR3: CASSSQGAPYNSPLHF. The CDR3 DNA is TGTGCCAGCAGCTCTCAGGGGGCTCCTTATAATTCACCCCTCCACTTT.

The rearrangement joins TRBV10-2 to TRBJ2-1, with 10 positions matching TRBD1. Germline V CDR1 and CDR2: WSHSY, SAAADI. The CDR3 extends over 15 amino acids. V dropped 4 bases and J dropped 7; count of bases not matched to a gene: 7. The CDR3 loop reads CASSGGGTGVNEQFF. CDR3 bases: TGCGCCAGCAGTGGAGGGGGGACAGGGGTGAATGAGCAGTTCTTC.

This clone was observed a handful of times. The sample holds other DNA sequences that translate to the same CDR3. V usage is TRBV28 and J usage is TRBJ1-2, with 7 bases matching TRBD1. This CDR3 is 12 amino acids long. The germline CDR1 and CDR2 sequences are MDHEN and SYDVKM. With V trimmed by 5 bases and J by 7 bases, 4 bases remained unmatched. The CDR3, as DNA: TGTGCCAGCAGTGGACAGGTAGCTGGCTACACCTTC. This codes for CASSGQVAGYTF.

V and J are TRBV9 and TRBJ1-3; D gene uncertain. Trimming pared 4 bases from V and 0 bases from J, leaving 17 bases between. The CDR3 runs 17 residues. The germline gives CDR1 SGDLS, CDR2 YYNGEE. The CDR3 region is CASSSRSLSASGNTIYF. The CDR3 DNA follows: TGTGCCAGCAGCTCGCGTTCACTCTCCGCCTCTGGAAACACCATATATTTT.

This sequence joins TRBV21-1 and TRBJ2-7; the table's D call, TRBD2, has no DNA check behind it. TRBV21-1 constitutes a pseudogene. The CDR3 sequence is 21 residues long. CDR3 DNA: TGTGCCAGCAGCACTACCAATTCCCCCAGGACTAGCGGGGGGTCAACCTACGAGCAGTACGTC. Amino acid sequence: CASSTTNSPRTSGGSTYEQYV.

This CDR3 reads CASSLTGHDYGYTF. The CDR3 DNA reads TGTGCCAGCAGCTTGACCGGACATGACTATGGCTACACCTTC. The V and J genes are TRBV5-4 and TRBJ1-2, with a weak D call TRBD1 (5 bases). This CDR3 is built from 14 residues. Trimming took 1 base from V and 3 from J, leaving 10 bases between them. Germline assignment: CDR1 SGHNT and CDR2 YYREEE (reference sequence).

V and J are TRBV28 and TRBJ2-2; 7 bases match TRBD2. The V gene end was trimmed by 8 bases and the J gene end by 7 bases; junction bases not matched to a gene: 4. The CDR3 is 12 residues long. The germline V gene has CDR1 MDHEN and CDR2 SYDVKM. CDR3 bases: TGTGCCAGCTTTGCGGGGGTCGGGGAGCTGTTTTTT. Translated, it gives CASFAGVGELFF.